This TCR beta chain came from a study of blood T cell repertoires in COVID-19. Study details: PBMCs, B-cell-depleted T cells, or T cells provided the cDNA or gDNA that made up the material.

Repertoires were generated with immunoSEQ multiplex PCR, while TCRdb's copy carries only in-frame clones and drops some. The sample includes approximately 100,000 clones, about 89% of them seen just once. This CDR3 contains 17 residues. V lost 1 base, J lost 2 bases, and 15 bases lay in between. Germline CDR1 is SGHAT and CDR2 is FQNNGV. The rearrangement uses TRBV11-2 and TRBJ1-5; D remains unclear. This receptor was obtained from a human donor with acute or convalescent COVID-19. The donor label of this sample is uncertain. Material: peripheral blood. In nucleotides, the CDR3 is TGTGCCAGCAGCTTAGGCCCCGGGTTGAGAGGCAATCAGCCCCAGCATTTT. Translated: CASSLGPGLRGNQPQHF.